Shown below are 21 T cell receptor beta chains from a single sample sequenced in a study of blood T cell repertoires in COVID-19. Assay used: immunoSEQ multiplex PCR; TCRdb lists only in-frame clones, some missing. The sample contains some 340,000 clones, 85% of which appear only once. The sequenced sample was peripheral blood. The origin of the receptors is a woman under 30 with acute or convalescent COVID-19.

The V gene is TRBV23-1, the J gene TRBJ1-4; TRBD1 agrees at 8 bases. TRBV23-1 carries the ORF label, with uncertain function. The V gene end was trimmed by 9 bases and the J gene end by 6 bases; junction bases not matched to a gene: 6. This CDR3 has 13 amino acids. The CDR3 DNA is TGCGCCAGAGCCCCCAGGGGGCATGAAAAACTGTTTTTT. It encodes CARAPRGHEKLFF.

The J gene is TRBJ2-2, the V gene TRBV30; the D is unclear. Between the trimmed V and J ends, which lost 2 bases and 6 bases, there was a span of 10 bases. The germline CDR1 and CDR2 sequences are GTSNPN and SVGIG (reference sequence). This CDR3 has 13 amino acids. The CDR3 coding sequence is TGTGCCTGGAGTCCTATTCCGTCCGGGGAGCTGTTTTTT. This translates into CAWSPIPSGELFF.

This rearrangement joins TRBV9 to TRBJ2-3; 11 nucleotides agree with TRBD2. The CDR3 consists of 16 residues. Germline CDR1 is SGDLS and CDR2 is YYNGEE. Trimming took 3 bases from V and 0 from J; bases not matched to a gene: 3. The CDR3 loop reads CASSEGLAVSTDTQYF. DNA of the CDR3: TGTGCCAGCAGCGAGGGACTAGCGGTTAGCACAGATACGCAGTATTTT.

The chain joins TRBV6-1 to TRBJ1-2; 12 nucleotides match TRBD1. J was trimmed by 8 bases and V by 2 bases; bases with no gene match: 6. Germline CDR1 is MNHNS and CDR2 is SASEGT. The CDR3 is 15 residues long. The CDR3: CASSETRDRGQGYTF. CDR3 DNA sequence: TGTGCCAGCAGTGAAACTAGGGACAGGGGGCAGGGCTACACCTTC.

This sequence joins TRBV9 and TRBJ2-1, with 11 bases fitting TRBD2. V gave up 2 bases and J gave up 15 bases; unmatched junction bases: 10. The CDR3 loop spans 14 amino acids. The V gene's germline CDR1 is SGDLS and CDR2 YYNGEE. The CDR3 nucleotides read TGTGCCAGCAGCGTGGGACTAGCGGACCTCGGGCTGTTCTTC. Protein: CASSVGLADLGLFF.

Comments on this clone: The sample holds other DNA sequences that translate to the same CDR3. J is TRBJ2-1 and V is TRBV9; D is unclear. Per germline, CDR1 SGDLS and CDR2 YYNGEE. The CDR3 consists of 15 residues. Trimming shortened V by 0 bases and J by 0 bases, and 7 bases separated the two germline ends. CDR3 sequence reads: CASSVASSSYNEQFF. Here the CDR3 DNA reads TGTGCCAGCAGCGTAGCATCGAGCTCCTACAATGAGCAGTTCTTC.

The chain combines TRBV15 with TRBJ1-1; D uncertain. CDR1 and CDR2 from the germline V gene are LNHNV and YYDKDF (reference sequence). This CDR3 is 10 amino acids long. The germline V and J ends were trimmed by 0 bases and 11 bases, with 4 bases remaining between them. The CDR3 nucleotides read TGTGCCACCAGCAGAGATCTTGCTTTCTTT. This gives the protein CATSRDLAFF.

Only one count was recorded for this clone. At the DNA level, this CDR3 is encoded by other sequences in the same sample as well. V is TRBV6-5 and J is TRBJ1-5; D gene unclear. Germline loops: CDR1 MNHEY, CDR2 SVGAGI. This CDR3 spans 13 amino acids. V shed 0 bases and J shed 5 bases, with 5 bases lying between them. CDR3 sequence: CASSYSRDQPQHF. CDR3 sequence (DNA): TGTGCCAGCAGTTACTCTCGGGATCAGCCCCAGCATTTT.

This sequence joins TRBV5-1 and TRBJ2-1, with 13 bases identical to TRBD2. The CDR3 runs 18 residues. CDR1 and CDR2 from the germline V gene are SGHRS and YFSETQ. The V segment lost 0 bases and the J segment 4 bases; nucleotides outside the gene matches: 7. CDR3 region: CASSLELAGGPLYNEQFF. In nucleotides, the CDR3 is TGCGCCAGCAGCTTGGAACTAGCGGGAGGGCCCCTATACAATGAGCAGTTCTTC.

V usage is TRBV3-1 (or the pseudogene TRBV3-2) and J usage is TRBJ2-3; D is perhaps TRBD2 (5 bases). There are 13 residues in the CDR3. V lost 0 bases to trimming and J lost 6 bases, with 7 bases between them. In germline, CDR1 is LGHDT, CDR2 YNNKEL (reference sequence). CDR3 loop: CASSQEPGDTQYF. The CDR3 coding sequence is TGTGCCAGCAGCCAAGAACCGGGGGATACGCAGTATTTT.

This rearrangement joins TRBV28 to TRBJ1-2; TRBD1 is a possible D gene (5 bases). The germline V gene has CDR1 MDHEN and CDR2 SYDVKM. The V gene lost 6 bases and the J gene lost 8 bases, with 22 bases spanning the gap. This CDR3 has 15 amino acids. CDR3 sequence (DNA): TGTGCCAGCAGCTCCCACTTCGGACAATCCGAGGGCTACACCTTC. Translating it yields CASSSHFGQSEGYTF.

The J gene is TRBJ2-2, the V gene TRBV9; a possible D gene is TRBD1 (6 bases). CDR1 and CDR2 from the germline V gene are SGDLS and YYNGEE. The CDR3 is 16 amino acids. V gave up 3 bases and J gave up 4 bases, with 16 bases separating them. CDR3 sequence: CASSDNRVSTTGELFF. The CDR3, as DNA: TGTGCCAGCAGCGACAACAGGGTCTCGACCACCGGGGAGCTGTTTTTT.

This chain joins TRBV13 and TRBJ1-1; 9 bases agree with TRBD1. Looked up from germline, CDR1 is PRHDT and CDR2 is FYEKMQ (reference sequence). Trimming cost V 4 bases and J 9 bases; bases outside gene matches: 6. CDR3 length: 13 residues. CDR3 sequence reads: CASSYPGQGQAFF. CDR3 nucleotide sequence: TGTGCCAGCAGCTATCCTGGACAGGGGCAAGCTTTCTTT.

The V gene is TRBV28, the J gene TRBJ1-5, with TRBD1 identical over 8 bases. The CDR3 is made up of 15 amino acids. V shed 7 bases, J shed 3 bases, and the junction held 8 bases outside the gene matches. Germline V gives CDR1 MDHEN, CDR2 SYDVKM. Written as DNA, the CDR3 is TGTGCCAGCATGGAAGGCAGGGGGCTCAATCAGCCCCAGCATTTT. Amino acid sequence: CASMEGRGLNQPQHF.

The V and J genes are TRBV11-2 and TRBJ2-2; 8 bases are a match to TRBD2. Germline assignment: CDR1 SGHAT and CDR2 FQNNGV. The CDR3 sequence is 17 residues long. The J segment lost 2 bases and the V segment lost 3 bases, leaving 8 bases of the junction unmatched. CDR3 sequence: CASSLAHGGGNTGELFF. CDR3 DNA sequence: TGTGCCAGCAGCTTGGCCCACGGGGGGGGCAACACCGGGGAGCTGTTTTTT.

This chain joins TRBV24-1 and TRBJ1-1; the match to TRBD1 covers 9 bases. Trimming cost V 4 bases and J 3 bases; bases outside gene matches: 5. This CDR3 has 15 residues. Germline V gene sequence: CDR1 KGHDR, CDR2 SFDVKD. In DNA form, the CDR3 reads TGTGCCACCAGTGACCCGCGACAGGGGGACACTGAAGCTTTCTTT. Amino acids: CATSDPRQGDTEAFF.

The chain uses TRBV6-5 and TRBJ1-3; 7 bases are a match to TRBD1. The CDR3 consists of 15 residues. Germline CDR1 and CDR2: MNHEY and SVGAGI. J gave up 0 bases and V 6 bases, and 5 bases lay outside the gene matches. The DNA of the CDR3 is TGTGCCAGCAGCGGACAGGAGAACTCTGGAAACACCATATATTTT. Translating gives CASSGQENSGNTIYF.

The V gene is TRBV6-5, the J gene TRBJ1-2; a weak D match, TRBD1 (5 bases). The CDR3 has 12 amino acids. CDR1 is MNHEY and CDR2 is SVGAGI in the germline V gene. With 4 bases removed from V and 3 bases from J, the gap between germline ends came to 6 bases. CDR3 sequence reads: CASSLQDYGYTF. DNA of the CDR3: TGTGCCAGCAGTTTACAGGACTATGGCTACACCTTC.

This chain links TRBV7-3 with TRBJ2-1; 15 nucleotides agree with TRBD2. Germline V gene data show CDR1 as SGHTA and CDR2 as FQGTGA. This CDR3 is built from 17 residues. Trimming took 1 base from V and 7 from J; bases not matched to a gene: 5. CDR3 in amino acids: CASSLRGGTSGGNEQFF. Written as DNA, the CDR3 is TGTGCCAGCAGCTTAAGAGGAGGGACTAGCGGGGGGAATGAGCAGTTCTTC.

The chain employs TRBV3-1 (or the pseudogene TRBV3-2) and TRBJ1-6; 8 nucleotides agree with TRBD1. Germline V gene lookup returns CDR1 LGHDT and CDR2 YNNKEL (reference sequence). The CDR3 covers 15 residues. With 4 bases clipped from V and 6 bases from J, the junction kept 5 bases outside the gene matches. CDR3 amino acids: CASSLRTGPNSPLHF. The CDR3 bases are TGTGCCAGCAGCCTTCGGACAGGGCCTAATTCACCCCTCCACTTT.

The chain uses TRBV5-1 and TRBJ1-2; 7 bases are shared with TRBD1. The CDR3 has 13 amino acids. V gave up 4 bases and J gave up 8 bases; unmatched junction bases: 8. From germline, CDR1 is SGHRS and CDR2 YFSETQ. CDR3 protein: CASSPGQRMGYTF. The CDR3 nucleotides are TGCGCCAGCAGCCCGGGACAGAGAATGGGCTACACCTTC.